The rows below give T cell receptor beta chains drawn from one sample of a study of OX40 agonist ivuxolimab in advanced cancers. Sequencing was performed with immunoSEQ multiplex PCR; in TCRdb, only in-frame clones are kept and a portion is missing. The sample holds tens of thousands of clones, about 90% seen once. The material sequenced was CD4+ or CD8+ T cells sorted from blood, taken in a trial of the OX40 agonist ivuxolimab. These receptors came from an adult with an advanced solid tumor such as melanoma, head and neck, liver or kidney cancer. Each CDR3 is given with its conserved first and last residue. The order of the fields is clone size, V gene, D gene, J gene, CDR3 length, CDR3 DNA, CDR3 protein. A D gene is named only where the DNA matches it firmly. Clone size is given for some rows only: seen once, a few or many times, or a class if the clone is expanded.

.	TRBV6-5	.	TRBJ2-7	15	TGTGCCAGCAGTTACCGGGTGGGGCTTAGCTACGAGCAGTACTTC	CASSYRVGLSYEQYF
.	TRBV5-5	TRBD2	TRBJ2-2	15	TGTGCCAGCAGCTTTGATCCTAGCGGGATCGGGGAGCTGTTTTTT	CASSFDPSGIGELFF
once	TRBV10-1	.	TRBJ2-2	15	TGCGCCAGCAGTGTGGGACACCCGAACACCGGGGAGCTGTTTTTT	CASSVGHPNTGELFF
.	TRBV7-3	.	TRBJ2-7	15	TGTGCCAGCAGCCCAACAGGGACAAGCTCCTACGAGCAGTACTTC	CASSPTGTSSYEQYF
.	TRBV4-1	.	TRBJ2-7	14	TGCGCCAGCAGCCAAGATCCCGGGCTTACGAAACAGTACTTC	CASSQDPGLTKQYF
once	TRBV2	TRBD1	TRBJ1-2	14	TGTGCCAGCAGTATAACAGGGGTTAGGTATGGCTACACCTTC	CASSITGVRYGYTF
once	TRBV5-1	TRBD1	TRBJ1-2	13	TGCGCCAGCAGAAAAGAGACAGGGAATGGCTACACCTTC	CASRKETGNGYTF
.	TRBV21-1	.	TRBJ1-2	17	TGTGCCATCGCCTTCCCCTTTAGGCAGAGAACTAACTATGGCTACACCTTC	CAIAFPFRQRTNYGYTF
.	TRBV11-3	.	TRBJ2-7	17	TGTGCCAGCAGCTTATTTTTTTGGGGGGAAATTCCCTACGAGCAGTACTTC	CASSLFFWGEIPYEQYF
.	TRBV2	.	TRBJ2-1	15	TGTGCCAGCAGTGAAAGCAGAAACTCCTACAATGAGCAGTTCTTC	CASSESRNSYNEQFF
.	TRBV5-1	TRBD2	TRBJ2-7	14	TGCGCCAGCAGGCTAGCGGGCCAGACCTACGAGCAGTACTTC	CASRLAGQTYEQYF
.	TRBV5-5	.	TRBJ2-3	15	TGTGCCAGCAGCCTAGGACGGACTAGCACAGATACGCAGTATTTT	CASSLGRTSTDTQYF
few	TRBV30	.	TRBJ1-2	12	TGTGCCTGGAGATCAGGGGTTTTTGGCTACACCTTC	CAWRSGVFGYTF
.	TRBV6-6	.	TRBJ2-3	13	TGTGCCAGCAGTTGGCCGGGAGCAGATACGCAGTATTTT	CASSWPGADTQYF
.	TRBV28	.	TRBJ2-5	14	TGTGCCAGCAGTTACCCCGGGACGGAAGAGACCCAGTACTTC	CASSYPGTEETQYF
few	TRBV30	TRBD2	TRBJ2-5	17	TGTGCCTGGAGTGGGGGGGTAGCGGGAGGATTCCAAGAGACCCAGTACTTC	CAWSGGVAGGFQETQYF
.	TRBV19	TRBD2	TRBJ2-5	14	TGTGCCAGTAGAAAGCGGGAGGGAGGAGAGACCCAGTACTTC	CASRKREGGETQYF
.	TRBV6-5	TRBD1	TRBJ2-5	15	TGTGCCAGCAGTTACTCGAGACAGGGGCAGGAGACCCAGTACTTC	CASSYSRQGQETQYF
.	TRBV28	TRBD2	TRBJ2-3	16	TGTGCCAGCAGGAAAACTAGCGGGAGTTTAACGTATACGCAGTATTTT	CASRKTSGSLTYTQYF
few	TRBV2	TRBD1	TRBJ1-2	14	TGTGCCAGCATGCTGGACAGGGTTGGATATGGCTACACCTTC	CASMLDRVGYGYTF
.	TRBV5-1	.	TRBJ1-1	14	TGCGCCAGCAGCACCGAAGGGCGAAACACTGAAGCTTTCTTT	CASSTEGRNTEAFF
few	TRBV19	.	TRBJ2-1	14	TGTGCCAGTAGTAGTTTAGCAGCCTCCAATGAGCAGTTCTTC	CASSSLAASNEQFF
.	TRBV6-5	.	TRBJ2-7	14	TGTGCCAGCAGTTTAACAGCGAGCTCCTACGAGCAGTACTTC	CASSLTASSYEQYF
.	TRBV5-1	.	TRBJ2-7	12	TGCGCCAGCAGCCGGCAAAGATACGAGCAGTACTTC	CASSRQRYEQYF
.	TRBV6-1	TRBD1	TRBJ2-3	16	TGTGCCAGCAGTGAAAATGTGGGACAGGGGATAGATACGCAGTATTTT	CASSENVGQGIDTQYF
.	TRBV30	.	TRBJ2-5	14	TGTGCCTGGAGTGATGGGCAGGGCCCAGAGACCCAGTACTTC	CAWSDGQGPETQYF
.	TRBV2	TRBD2	TRBJ2-1	14	TGTGCCAGCAGGAGACTAGCGGAGTACAATGAGCAGTTCTTC	CASRRLAEYNEQFF
.	TRBV5-1	.	TRBJ2-3	13	TGCGCCAGCGCCGATAGGCCGGCAGATACGCAGTATTTT	CASADRPADTQYF
.	TRBV7-8	.	TRBJ2-5	15	TGTGCCAGCAGCCCCCCCAGGGCCGGAGTAGAGACCCAGTACTTC	CASSPPRAGVETQYF
.	TRBV6-1	.	TRBJ2-7	14	TGTGCCAGCAGTGATGGAGACGGTCCCTACGAGCAGTACTTC	CASSDGDGPYEQYF
.	TRBV19	TRBD1	TRBJ2-7	15	TGTGCCAGTAGTATTGGGACAGGGCATTCCTACGAGCAGTACTTC	CASSIGTGHSYEQYF
.	TRBV19	TRBD1	TRBJ2-5	13	TGTGCCAGTAGTACGGACAGGGACGGGACCCAGTACTTC	CASSTDRDGTQYF
.	TRBV5-6	TRBD1	TRBJ1-1	15	TGTGCCAGCAGCTTGTGGGACAGGCTGAACACTGAAGCTTTCTTT	CASSLWDRLNTEAFF
.	TRBV19	TRBD2	TRBJ2-6	17	TGTGCCAGTATCCCCGGGGGGGGAAGGCCTGGGGCCAACGTCCTGACTTTC	CASIPGGGRPGANVLTF
.	TRBV30	TRBD2	TRBJ2-7	14	TGTGCCTGGACCTCCCACGGGGGGACCTACGAGCAGTACTTC	CAWTSHGGTYEQYF
.	TRBV29-1	.	TRBJ1-2	12	TGCAGCGTTGGTGGCAGGGCCGATGGCTACACCTTC	CSVGGRADGYTF
.	TRBV30	.	TRBJ1-6	15	TGTGCCTGGAGTCATCCAGGACCCAATAATTCACCCCTCCACTTT	CAWSHPGPNNSPLHF
.	TRBV29-1	.	TRBJ1-1	14	TGCAGCGCCGCCCAGCAGACACTGAACACTGAAGCTTTCTTT	CSAAQQTLNTEAFF
.	TRBV2	TRBD1	TRBJ1-1	14	TGTGCCAGCAGTCCCCCAGGGGGTGGCACTGAAGCTTTCTTT	CASSPPGGGTEAFF
.	TRBV2	.	TRBJ1-4	15	TGTGCCAGCGCCGGTGAAAGTTCTTCTAATGAAAAACTGTTTTTT	CASAGESSSNEKLFF
once	TRBV18	.	TRBJ2-3	16	TGTGCCAGCTCAATCGCAGGGAATACACGCACAGATACGCAGTATTTT	CASSIAGNTRTDTQYF
once	TRBV6-1	TRBD1	TRBJ2-1	13	TGTGCCAGCTCCGCAGCAGGGGGCTATGAGCAGTTCTTC	CASSAAGGYEQFF
once	TRBV5-5	TRBD2	TRBJ2-1	17	TGTGCCAGCAGCTTGACCCCGACTAGCGGGAGTGTTAACGAGCAGTTCTTC	CASSLTPTSGSVNEQFF
.	TRBV5-1	.	TRBJ2-1	15	TGCGCCAGCAGCTGGGGTGGAAGCTCCTACAATGAGCAGTTCTTC	CASSWGGSSYNEQFF
.	TRBV6-1	.	TRBJ2-1	17	TGTGCCAGCAGTGTAGCAAGGGGCGGGCCCTTAAACAATGAGCAGTTCTTC	CASSVARGGPLNNEQFF
.	TRBV11-2	.	TRBJ2-5	13	TGTGCCAGCAGCTTAGATCTTTGGGAGACCCAGTACTTC	CASSLDLWETQYF
.	TRBV2	TRBD1	TRBJ1-1	13	TGTGCCATCGCCGGGACAGTGAACACTGAAGCTTTCTTT	CAIAGTVNTEAFF
.	TRBV15	.	TRBJ2-5	15	TGTGCCACCAGTTATTCGGGAGTAGAAGGAGAGACCCAGTACTTC	CATSYSGVEGETQYF
.	TRBV10-3	.	TRBJ2-7	15	TGTGCCATCAGTGAGTCGTTGGGGGCCACCTACGAGCAGTACTTC	CAISESLGATYEQYF
.	TRBV5-1	TRBD2	TRBJ2-5	16	TGCGCCAGCAGCCCCGGTCTAGCGGGAGTCCAAGAGACCCAGTACTTC	CASSPGLAGVQETQYF
few	TRBV7-9	.	TRBJ2-3	13	TGTGCCAGCAGCCGACAGGGAGGGGATACGCAGTATTTT	CASSRQGGDTQYF
.	TRBV5-1	.	TRBJ2-2	13	TGCGCCAGCAGCCTGAAACTGGACGGGGAGCTGTTTTTT	CASSLKLDGELFF
.	TRBV5-1	TRBD1	TRBJ2-1	15	TGCGCCAGCAGCTTCGGACAGGGGGCCTCAAATGAGCAGTTCTTC	CASSFGQGASNEQFF